This TCR beta chain was sequenced for a study of cytomegalovirus exposure and HLA in healthy donors (dated by TCRdb to 2016 to 2017). About the full investigation: An earlier analysis of fewer than 750 of the donors reported about 260 Gb of sequence data and about 120 million unique TCR beta sequences obtained from roughly 170 million T cells. The T cell repertoires of 666 subjects were profiled by immunosequencing and related to cytomegalovirus serostatus. Alongside the repertoire data, information on donor age, sex, ethnicity and CMV serostatus was compiled. In a later genetic analysis, genome-wide SNP genotypes for about three fifths of the roughly 670 donors were used, and that subset was treated as a discovery cohort. The study combined high-throughput TCR immunosequencing, statistical association of individual TCRs with disease status, and machine learning to predict cytomegalovirus infection status. Among under 450 genotyped donors of the cohort, an average of approximately 230,000 unique TCR beta nucleotide sequences were sequenced per donor, roughly 20% of them non-productive. Of the roughly 420 genotyped donors, 80% to 90% were placed in the genetic ancestry cluster associated with self-reported Caucasian donors. The aim of the study was to test whether cataloging public T cell receptors could identify signatures of past pathogen exposure. HLA typing included class I and class II loci at four-digit resolution. To study patterns of TCR occurrence, a later analysis re-analyzed previously published TCR beta repertoires from 550 to 800 donors and added high-resolution HLA genotyping. Every repertoire in the discovery cohort had been generated on one and the same sequencing platform. Besides the first cohort of more than 650 subjects, a separate validation cohort made up of 120 or so different subjects was used. Several DR-DQ haplotypes were handled as single units for association and clustering, since linkage in the cohort was strong. The later analysis used no new phenotypic data to find candidate immune exposures, relying instead on TCR beta sequences and their occurrence across donors. The number of typed donors differed by locus: roughly 620-630 for A, B, C, DRB1 and DQB1; 500 to 550 for DQA1; roughly 600 for DPA1; and 400 to 480 for DPB1. An earlier analysis of 587 of the donors used high-throughput TCR beta sequencing to judge whether each TCR beta V gene segment behaved as functional or pseudogenic. About 280 gigabases of sequencing data and approximately 85 million unique TCR sequences were included in an early release covering about 620 HLA-typed donors. Paper-wide results and their limitations: Over 15 rarely observed V segments, including chromosome 9 orphons, were excluded from the earlier analysis of about 500 of the donors because counts were too low. A later analysis found that HLA-associated TCR beta chains were more clonally expanded and had lower generation probabilities than equally common non-associated chains. A total of roughly 160 TCR beta chains were listed by the study as associated with cytomegalovirus. HLA typing was unavailable for some donors at each locus, so association tests used only the typed subset. For the cohort, immune exposure information was limited to CMV serostatus. The authors suggested that the approach could potentially be generalized to other disease states and immunological phenotypes. Linkage disequilibrium might explain the correlated functional status among segregating V segments, but an unknown experimental factor could not be excluded. The cohort was sequenced for TCR beta chains only, and without alpha or paired-chain data the features that could be detected were limited. In both the original and validation cohorts, the classifier was reported to diagnose cytomegalovirus status with high specificity and sensitivity. According to a later genetic analysis, donors in an Asian-associated ancestry cluster had fewer N-insertions in productive TCRs than the approximately 630-donor mean. Most CMV-associated TCR beta chains appeared to be HLA-restricted in a later analysis, and the HLA associations seemed to be driven largely by CMV exposure. A later analysis associated 15,000 to 20,000 TCR beta sequences with specific HLA alleles at a false discovery rate of 0.05. When HLA alleles, especially DR and DQ, strongly co-occurred, TCR associations were difficult to assign to individual alleles. According to a later analysis, TCR association rates differed among HLA loci, with DRB1 alleles showing the most associated TCRs and HLA-C alleles showing the fewest. According to a later analysis, parvovirus B19, influenza, CMV and Epstein-Barr virus appeared linked to several top co-occurrence clusters. In a later genetic analysis, a missense DCLRE1C variant was associated with V-gene and J-gene trimming of TCR beta chains, and the association was replicated in an independent cohort. In an earlier analysis of around 600 of the donors, most TCR beta V segments appeared in productive rearrangements about 87% or about 30% of the time, broadly matching IMGT annotations. Three of the identified cytomegalovirus-associated TCR beta chains were confirmed in vitro to be specific for cytomegalovirus antigens. A further reported finding was that TCR beta sequences accurately predicted the HLA-A and HLA-B alleles for most subjects in the first cohort. While some public TCRs were present in many individuals, most TCR sequences turned up only very rarely across donors. Sequencing depth was assumed to be roughly uniform across donors in the presence/absence analyses, though that assumption may not hold. A group of highly shared sequence variants was considered likely to be a technical artifact of the sequencing pipeline.

The library was generated by the immunoSEQ multiplex PCR assay. The multiplex PCR relied on a mix of 60 forward primers for TCR Vbeta segments and 13 reverse primers for TCR Jbeta segments. A multiplex PCR assay on genomic DNA amplified the CDR3 region of rearranged TCR beta genes. The amplified TCR beta libraries were sequenced on the Illumina HiSeq System as 87-base-pair reads. In the paper's pipeline: In a later analysis, approximately 74 million unique TCR beta chains were counted across the approximately 670 repertoires, and some 10 million of these chains were shared by at least two donors. Raw reads were error-corrected and collapsed into unique sequences by a nearest-neighbor algorithm in which closely related sequences were merged to remove PCR and sequencing errors. To assign V, D and J gene segments, CDR3 sequences were aligned to IMGT reference sequences. For a sequence to be retained, at least a six-nucleotide match to both a V gene segment and a J gene segment was required. Rearrangements were called productive when the CDR3 lacked stop codons and stayed in frame with V and J; all others were non-productive. CDR3 was defined by IMGT convention, running from the second conserved V-encoded cysteine to the conserved J-encoded phenylalanine. The earlier analysis of 500 to 600 of the donors excluded sequences that lacked an unambiguous match to a single V gene segment. In an earlier analysis of a few hundred of the donors, V segments were called functional above 56.7% productive rearrangements and were called segregating when the between-donor standard deviation exceeded 5%. A statistical classification framework was built for diagnosing cytomegalovirus status from the catalog of TCR beta chain sequences. A later analysis assigned V and J genes by comparing TCR nucleotide sequences with IMGT/GENE-DB human TR gene sequences. In a later analysis, CDR3 sequences and most-parsimonious VDJ recombination scenarios were assigned using the TCRdist pipeline. In a later analysis, each TCR beta chain was defined by its CDR3 amino acid sequence together with its V-gene family, and reads lacking a unique V-gene family were excluded. In a later analysis, a few hundred highly shared, low-generation-probability nucleotide sequences were removed to address suspected cross-contamination and a sequencing artifact. In a later analysis, a clonal expansion index was calculated for each public chain from normalized within-repertoire ranks of inferred template counts. A later analysis computed generation probabilities with a VDJ recombination model fitted to out-of-frame rearrangements, and checked the results against IGoR. Hypergeometric tests were used in a later analysis to score TCR-TCR, TCR-HLA and TCR-CMV co-occurrence, with a repertoire-size bias correction applied to the TCR pairs. False discovery rates were estimated in a later analysis by permuting HLA or CMV assignments 20 times. In a later analysis, co-occurring TCRs were grouped using DBSCAN, with TCRdist sequence similarity added in when clustering inside HLA-allele-positive subsets. Repertoires with fewer than 30,000 or more than 120,000 public chains were left out of co-occurrence clustering, as were a few repertoires with anomalous nucleotide sharing. What TCRdb holds here is the immuneACCESS table cut down to in-frame rearrangements. Part of the clones is not present; checked against another copy, under half of the missing clones reflect an unresolved V gene, and the others are unexplained. V and J calls plus clone size are reproduced from that table; the DNA served to infer D and trimming. The table for this sample shows under 200,000 clones. The ten largest clonotypes hold roughly 1.9% of the sample.

A word on this clone: This receptor's antigen is unknown.

The cohort comprised 666 healthy bone marrow donors. At the time of sampling, all cohort members were nominally healthy, though unrecorded immune exposures were likely present. The donor tested CMV seronegative, placing the donor among the 350 or so seronegative members of the cohort. A peripheral blood sample was collected from each donor, and TCR beta sequencing was performed on peripheral blood mononuclear cells. Genomic DNA extraction from the blood cell samples was performed with the Qiagen DNeasy Blood Extraction Kit. This receptor was taken from a man aged 30 to 39 in good health and CMV-seronegative. Sequences were obtained from PBMCs.

The DNA sequence follows: TGCAGCGTTGTGCGTAGCGGACAAGAGACCCAGTACTTC. Translated, it reads CSVVRSGQETQYF. This sequence uses TRBV29-1 and TRBJ2-5; a tentative D match to TRBD2 spans 6 bases. Including the terminal cysteine and phenylalanine, the CDR3 comprises 13 residues. Only the CDR3 DNA is retained, 39 bases long and in frame from the first base. The junction shows trimming of 4 bases on V and 2 bases on J, plus 11 bases between the germline ends. Reading the germline V gene gives CDR1 SQVTM and CDR2 ANQGSEA.